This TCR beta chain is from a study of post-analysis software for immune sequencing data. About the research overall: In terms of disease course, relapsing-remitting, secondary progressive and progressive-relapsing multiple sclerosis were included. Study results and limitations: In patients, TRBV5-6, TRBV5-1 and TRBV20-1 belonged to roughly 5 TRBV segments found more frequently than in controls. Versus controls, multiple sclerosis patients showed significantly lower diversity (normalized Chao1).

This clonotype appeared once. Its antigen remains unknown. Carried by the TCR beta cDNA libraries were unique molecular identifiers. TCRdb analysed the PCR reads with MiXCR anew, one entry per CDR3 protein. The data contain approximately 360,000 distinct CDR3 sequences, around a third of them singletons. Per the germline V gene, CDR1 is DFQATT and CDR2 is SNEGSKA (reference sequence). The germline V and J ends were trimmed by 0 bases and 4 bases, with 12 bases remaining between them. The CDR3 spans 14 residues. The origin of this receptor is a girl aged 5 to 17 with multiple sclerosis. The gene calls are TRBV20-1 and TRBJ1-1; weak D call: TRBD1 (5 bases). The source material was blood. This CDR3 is CSARDRGAGTEAFF. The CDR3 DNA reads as TGCAGTGCTAGAGATCGCGGGGCAGGCACTGAAGCTTTCTTT.